This section outlines one T cell receptor (beta chain) sequence together with its context. What it binds is not known. Germline CDR1 LNHDA, CDR2 SQIVND (reference sequence). Trimming took 0 bases from V and 3 from J, leaving 6 bases between them. The CDR3 is 15 amino acids. Some clones are missing from TCRdb's copy, which holds only in-frame ones; the method was immunoSEQ multiplex PCR. This table holds 250,000 to 400,000 clones, around 90% found once. This sample stems from a study of cytomegalovirus exposure and HLA in healthy donors. Notes on the study in general: In vitro assays verified that three CMV-associated chains recognized CMV antigens specifically. The dataset shows that most TCR sequences were rare, while some public TCRs occurred in many donors. Overall, approximately 150 TCR beta chains were annotated as cytomegalovirus-associated. First-cohort TCR clusters were later found to tend to co-occur in the roughly 120 validation repertoires.

The sequencing sample was made of PBMCs. The TCR comes from a man aged 25 to 45 in good health and CMV-seronegative. The V call is TRBV19, the J call TRBJ1-6; unclear D gene. The CDR3 bases are TGTGCCAGTAGTATAGAAAGCGGCTATAATTCACCCCTCCACTTT. Translating gives CASSIESGYNSPLHF.